The rows below give T cell receptor beta chains drawn from one sample of a study of blood T cell repertoires in COVID-19. Only in-frame clones appear in the TCRdb table, and some are missing; sequencing was by immunoSEQ multiplex PCR. The sample holds roughly 300,000 clones, 80% to 95% seen once. The sequenced sample was PBMCs or T cells enriched from blood (not recorded which). The receptors derive from a woman aged 25 to 39 who had recovered from COVID-19. CDR3s leave out the opening cysteine and the closing phenylalanine or tryptophan. Each record gives: J gene, V gene, CDR3 protein.

J: TRBJ2-6; V: TRBV14; CDR3: ASSQARVFGVNNSGANVLT
J: TRBJ1-5; V: TRBV28; CDR3: ASSLGDRANQPQH
J: TRBJ1-4; V: TRBV4-1; CDR3: ASSQGPADNEKLF
J: TRBJ1-1; V: TRBV6-1; CDR3: ASSEAFWATEAF
J: TRBJ2-5; V: TRBV4-1; CDR3: ASSLGLARETQY
J: TRBJ1-5; V: TRBV28; CDR3: ASSSGQGDQPQH
J: TRBJ2-1; V: TRBV5-4; CDR3: ASSSLAGGGLSYNEQF
J: TRBJ1-4; V: TRBV5-1; CDR3: ASSVMGQGNEKLF
J: TRBJ1-2; V: TRBV15; CDR3: ATSRDSANYGYT
J: TRBJ2-7; V: TRBV12-3/TRBV12-4; CDR3: ASSLGGRYEQY
J: TRBJ2-7; V: TRBV3-1/TRBV3-2; CDR3: ASSPQMSGRRNEQY